This TCR beta chain was recorded in a study of blood T cell repertoires in COVID-19. Study details: Samples came from the United States, Italy and Spain, spanning acute and convalescent COVID-19.

This clone appeared a few times. Per the authors' pipeline: Amplification with reference gene primers provided the estimates of nucleated cell counts. Sequenced by immunoSEQ multiplex PCR; TCRdb stores in-frame clones only, minus some. That table furnishes V, J and clone size, whereas the DNA furnished D and trimming. The table lists more than 150,000 clones, around 81% of them singletons, with around 12% in the top ten. The sequence was obtained from a woman of 80 years or more with COVID-19, enrolled during active disease. The sequencing input was peripheral blood.

CDR3 sequence: CASNVQGFNQPQHF. CDR3 nucleotide sequence: TGTGCCAGCAATGTACAGGGTTTTAATCAGCCCCAGCATTTT. The chain employs TRBV28 and TRBJ1-5; D may be TRBD1 (6 bases). V lost 7 bases, J lost 4 bases, and 14 bases lay in between. CDR1 is MDHEN and CDR2 is SYDVKM in the germline V gene. The CDR3 loop spans 14 amino acids.